Listed below are T cell receptor beta chains from one sample, sequenced in a study of shared clonotypes between healthy human individuals. Some clones are missing from TCRdb's copy, which holds only in-frame ones; the method was immunoSEQ multiplex PCR. The sample comprises a few hundred thousand clones, roughly 72% of which are singletons, and around 12% rests with the top ten. Specimen: PBMCs. All receptors derive from a woman aged 40 to 55 in good health. Some clones in this sample may be carry-over from other donors' samples. Both conserved end residues are part of each CDR3. Each record gives: clone size, J gene, V gene, D gene, CDR3 DNA, CDR3 protein. D genes are given only for firm matches. Clone size appears in some rows only: once, few, many, or a class for an expanded clone.

NA | TRBJ2-5 | TRBV29-1 | TRBD2 | TGCAGCGTGGCCGTTGGGGGTAGCGGGATTCAAGAGACCCAGTACTTC | CSVAVGGSGIQETQYF
NA | TRBJ2-1 | TRBV5-4 | NA | TGTGCCAGCAGCTTGATCGGGGCTAATGAGCAGTTCTTC | CASSLIGANEQFF
NA | TRBJ2-3 | TRBV5-1 | NA | TGCGCCAGCAGCTCGGACACCCGCGGCACAGATACGCAGTATTTT | CASSSDTRGTDTQYF
few | TRBJ2-1 | TRBV5-4 | TRBD2 | TGTGCCAGCAGCGTCCGGGGGGTGGATGAGCAGTTCTTC | CASSVRGVDEQFF
NA | TRBJ1-5 | TRBV7-8 | TRBD1 | TGTGCCAGCAGCTTAGCCTGGGGACAGGCGATCGTTTATCAGCCCCAGCATTTT | CASSLAWGQAIVYQPQHF
NA | TRBJ2-6 | TRBV29-1 | TRBD1 | TGCAGCGCCATGGACAGGGGTTCAGGGGCCAACGTCCTGACTTTC | CSAMDRGSGANVLTF
few | TRBJ2-2 | TRBV7-6 | TRBD2 | TGTGCCAGCAGCTTAGGTACTAGCGGGAGTTTTACCGGGGAGCTGTTTTTT | CASSLGTSGSFTGELFF
NA | TRBJ2-5 | TRBV27 | TRBD1 | TGTGCCAGCAGTTCAACGCAGGGACAGGGGTGGCAGACCCAGTACTTC | CASSSTQGQGWQTQYF
once | TRBJ1-1 | TRBV25-1 | NA | TGTGCCAGCAGACGCTCCGGGACGGGAACTGAAGCTTTCTTT | CASRRSGTGTEAFF
NA | TRBJ2-7 | TRBV7-9 | NA | TGTGCCAGCAGCCTAGGGGTAGGTTACGAGCAGTACTTC | CASSLGVGYEQYF
NA | TRBJ1-4 | TRBV14 | NA | TGTGCCAGCAGCCAAGATTTATCGGTGGCTATTAGCATTGAAAAACTGTTTTTT | CASSQDLSVAISIEKLFF
NA | TRBJ2-1 | TRBV5-6 | TRBD2 | TGTGCCAGCAGCTTGGAACTAGCGGGAGGAACCTCCTACAATGAGCAGTTCTTC | CASSLELAGGTSYNEQFF
NA | TRBJ2-3 | TRBV2 | NA | TGTGCCAGCAGTCTATCGGAGGGCGGGGATACGCAGTATTTT | CASSLSEGGDTQYF
NA | TRBJ2-6 | TRBV27 | NA | TGTGCCAGCAGCCCGAGGCCGGGAACTGGGGCCAACGTCCTGACTTTC | CASSPRPGTGANVLTF
NA | TRBJ2-3 | TRBV5-1 | TRBD2 | TGCGCCAGCAGCGTTGGGACTAGCGGGACCAACACAGATACGCAGTATTTT | CASSVGTSGTNTDTQYF
NA | TRBJ2-6 | TRBV18 | TRBD1 | TGTGCCAGCTCACCGACCGGACAGGGGGCGTCTGGGGCCAACGTCCTGACTTTC | CASSPTGQGASGANVLTF
NA | TRBJ2-7 | TRBV7-9 | NA | TGTGCCAGCAGCTTAGCGGGGACCTACGAGCAGTACTTC | CASSLAGTYEQYF
NA | TRBJ2-7 | TRBV28 | TRBD2 | TGTGCCAGCAGTCACACCCGGGGGGAAGTAGAGCAGTACTTC | CASSHTRGEVEQYF
NA | TRBJ2-3 | TRBV5-1 | TRBD2 | TGCGCCAGCAGTTTGACGACTAGCGGGACAGATACGCAGTATTTT | CASSLTTSGTDTQYF
NA | TRBJ2-7 | TRBV7-2 | TRBD2 | TGTGCCAGCAGCCCCCCGAAGATGGCGGGAGTCGGCGAGCAGTACTTC | CASSPPKMAGVGEQYF
NA | TRBJ1-5 | TRBV6-1 | NA | TGTGCCAGCAGTGAAGCGAACAATCAGCCCCAGCATTTT | CASSEANNQPQHF
NA | TRBJ2-7 | TRBV28 | NA | TGTGCCAGCAGCCCTACTCTCACTACTCACTACGAGCAGTACTTC | CASSPTLTTHYEQYF
NA | TRBJ2-7 | TRBV25-1 | NA | TGTGCCAGCAGGCTCTCGGACACTGACTTAGTGGGCTACGAGCAGTACTTC | CASRLSDTDLVGYEQYF
NA | TRBJ2-1 | TRBV7-9 | TRBD2 | TGTGCCAGCAGCCCGGGACTAGCGGGATCTTGGGATGAGCAGTTCTTC | CASSPGLAGSWDEQFF
NA | TRBJ2-3 | TRBV15 | TRBD1 | TGTGCCACCAGCAGACGACAGGGGGTCACAGATACGCAGTATTTT | CATSRRQGVTDTQYF
few | TRBJ2-7 | TRBV2 | NA | TGTGCCAGCAGTGAACAATTGCAGCAGTACTTC | CASSEQLQQYF
NA | TRBJ2-2 | TRBV28 | TRBD2 | TGTGCCAGCTCTGGGGCTAGCGGGAGGAGCGGGGCGGAGCTGTTTTTT | CASSGASGRSGAELFF
NA | TRBJ1-1 | TRBV30 | NA | TGTGCCTGGAGGACAAGAATGAACACTGAAGCTTTCTTT | CAWRTRMNTEAFF
NA | TRBJ2-7 | TRBV10-3 | TRBD2 | TGTGCCATCAGAACGGCGGGAGTTGTCGTTTTTCCCTACGAGCAGTACTTC | CAIRTAGVVVFPYEQYF
NA | TRBJ1-4 | TRBV18 | NA | TGTGCCAGCTCACCACAGTACTGGGCCGGCGAAAAACTGTTTTTT | CASSPQYWAGEKLFF
many | TRBJ1-5 | TRBV30 | NA | TGTGCCTGGAGTCAGGACAGTAGCAATCAGCCCCAGCATTTT | CAWSQDSSNQPQHF
NA | TRBJ2-1 | TRBV5-1 | NA | TGCGCCAGCAGCTTGGCAGGGGCTCCCCTCAATGAGCAGTTCTTC | CASSLAGAPLNEQFF
few | TRBJ2-7 | TRBV7-2 | TRBD2 | TGTGCCAGCAGCCCCCGGACTAGCGGGAGTACCGAATACGAGCAGTACTTC | CASSPRTSGSTEYEQYF
NA | TRBJ1-6 | TRBV4-3 | NA | TGCGCCAGCAGTCCTGGACTGGGTGGGGACCTACCCCTCCACTTT | CASSPGLGGDLPLHF
NA | TRBJ2-3 | TRBV29-1 | NA | TGCAGCCTAACCCTATCGGGCACAGATACGCAGTATTTT | CSLTLSGTDTQYF
NA | TRBJ2-2 | TRBV18 | NA | TGTGCCAGCTCTCGCAGGGGCACCGGGGAGCTGTTTTTT | CASSRRGTGELFF
NA | TRBJ2-7 | TRBV2 | TRBD1 | TGTGCCAGCAAGGCCGGGACAGCGATCGACGAGCAGTACTTC | CASKAGTAIDEQYF
once | TRBJ2-7 | TRBV4-2 | TRBD2 | TGTGCCAGCAGCCAAAGCCTAGCGGGAAGCTCCTACGAGCAGTACTTC | CASSQSLAGSSYEQYF
NA | TRBJ1-1 | TRBV7-8 | TRBD1 | TGTGCCAGCAGCTTAGTTTCGGGACAGGGGGCTACTGAAGCTTTCTTT | CASSLVSGQGATEAFF
NA | TRBJ1-1 | TRBV2 | NA | TGTGCCAGCAGCCGGGAACCCTCACTCCTATCGGGGACTGAAGCTTTCTTT | CASSREPSLLSGTEAFF
NA | TRBJ1-2 | TRBV19 | TRBD1 | TGTGCCAGTAGAAGACGGGACAGGCTTTCAGGCTACACCTTC | CASRRRDRLSGYTF
NA | TRBJ1-2 | TRBV28 | NA | TGTGCCAGCAAGCCCCCCGGGGGGGTAGCCTATGGCTACACCTTC | CASKPPGGVAYGYTF
NA | TRBJ1-4 | TRBV6-1 | NA | TGTGCCAGCAGTGAACGGGTTTTAGGGGGACAATATGAAAAACTGTTTTTT | CASSERVLGGQYEKLFF
NA | TRBJ2-2 | TRBV7-9 | NA | TGTGCCAGCAGCTTAGCAACCGACAGTTTCGGGGAGCTGTTTTTT | CASSLATDSFGELFF
NA | TRBJ2-1 | TRBV29-1 | TRBD2 | TGCAGCGTTGACGCTAGCGGGAGCTCCTACAATGAGCAGTTCTTC | CSVDASGSSYNEQFF
NA | TRBJ1-1 | TRBV2 | NA | TGTGCCAGCAGCGCATTAAGTCTAGTAACTGAAGCTTTCTTT | CASSALSLVTEAFF